This T cell receptor beta chain was identified in a study of tumor and adjacent non-tumor tissue in lung cancer. Study information: Histology: around twelve adenocarcinoma, a couple of squamous cell carcinoma, 1 small cell lung cancer. Each sample yielded a few million productive TCRbeta reads on average. Study-wide results and limits: Tumor repertoires had a smaller top 100 clone share than normal lung.

V gave up 5 bases and J gave up 5 bases; unmatched junction bases: 5. The CDR3 spans 13 residues. Germline assignment: CDR1 SGHNT and CDR2 YENEEA. This clonotype was seen many times. Its matching antigen is unknown. A modified ARM-PCR protocol with three rounds of nested PCR amplified TCRbeta. Each CDR3 protein gets one entry after TCRdb re-called the multiplex PCR reads with MiXCR. The sample lists roughly 140,000 distinct CDR3 sequences, 60% to 70% seen once, with 15% to 20% in the top ten. No cell sorting was done before RNA was extracted from the tissue. This TCR came from a man aged 60 to 75 with small cell lung cancer. V and J are TRBV11-3 and TRBJ2-5, with 7 bases lining up with TRBD1. Sequenced material: lung tumor tissue. CDR3 loop: CASSKGAAETQYF. The CDR3 nucleotides read TGTGCCAGCAGCAAGGGGGCAGCCGAGACCCAGTACTTC.